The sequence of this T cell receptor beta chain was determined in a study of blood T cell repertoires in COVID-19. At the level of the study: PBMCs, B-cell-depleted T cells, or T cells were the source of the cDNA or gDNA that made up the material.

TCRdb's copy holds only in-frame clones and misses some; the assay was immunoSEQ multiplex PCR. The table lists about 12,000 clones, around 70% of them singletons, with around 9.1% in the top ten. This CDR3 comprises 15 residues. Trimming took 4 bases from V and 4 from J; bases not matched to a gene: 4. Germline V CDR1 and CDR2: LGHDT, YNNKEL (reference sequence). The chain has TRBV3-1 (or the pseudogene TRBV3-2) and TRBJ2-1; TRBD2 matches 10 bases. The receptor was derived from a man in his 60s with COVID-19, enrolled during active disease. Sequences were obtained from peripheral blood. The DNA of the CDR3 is TGTGCCAGCAGCCTCGGGACTAGCGAGTACAATGAGCAGTTCTTC. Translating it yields CASSLGTSEYNEQFF.